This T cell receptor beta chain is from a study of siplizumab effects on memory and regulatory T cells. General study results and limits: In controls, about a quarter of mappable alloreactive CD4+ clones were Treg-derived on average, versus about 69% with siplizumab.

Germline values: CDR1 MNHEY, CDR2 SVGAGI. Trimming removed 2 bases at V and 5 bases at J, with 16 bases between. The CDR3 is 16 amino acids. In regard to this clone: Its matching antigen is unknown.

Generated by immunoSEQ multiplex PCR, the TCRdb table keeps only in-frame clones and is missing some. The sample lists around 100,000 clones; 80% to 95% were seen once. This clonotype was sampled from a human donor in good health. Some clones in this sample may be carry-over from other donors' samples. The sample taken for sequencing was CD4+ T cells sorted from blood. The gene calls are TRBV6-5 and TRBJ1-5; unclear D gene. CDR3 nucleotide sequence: TGTGCCAGCAGTTACGGTACGGACTCTTGGGATCAGCCCCAGCATTTT. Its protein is CASSYGTDSWDQPQHF.